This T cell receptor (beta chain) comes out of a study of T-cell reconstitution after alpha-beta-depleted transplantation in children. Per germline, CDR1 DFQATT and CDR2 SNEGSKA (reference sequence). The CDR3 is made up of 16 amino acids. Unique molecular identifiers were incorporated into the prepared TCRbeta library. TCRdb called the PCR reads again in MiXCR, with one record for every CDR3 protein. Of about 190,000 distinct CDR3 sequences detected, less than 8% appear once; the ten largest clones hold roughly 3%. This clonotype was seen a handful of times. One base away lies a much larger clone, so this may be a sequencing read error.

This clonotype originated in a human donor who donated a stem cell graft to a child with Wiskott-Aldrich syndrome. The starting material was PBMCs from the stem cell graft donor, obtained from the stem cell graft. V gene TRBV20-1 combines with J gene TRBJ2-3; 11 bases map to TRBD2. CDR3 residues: CCARDRRLAGSDTQYF. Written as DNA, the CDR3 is TGCTGTGCTAGAGATCGGCGACTAGCGGGATCGGATACGCAGTATTTT.